Below, 13 T cell receptor beta chains from the same sample are listed, as sequenced in a study of T cells after yellow fever vaccination. TCRdb called the 5' RACE reads again in MiXCR, with one record for every CDR3 protein. The sample comprises 400,000 or so distinct CDR3 sequences, 6.2% of which are singletons, and 14% to 15% rests with the top ten. The sequenced sample was PBMCs, obtained 5 days after the yellow fever booster vaccination. These receptors were obtained from a man aged 25-40 years who received the YFV17D yellow fever vaccine.

In this sample, this clonotype turned up a few times. The chain links TRBV10-3 to TRBJ1-6; D unclear. Germline V gene data show CDR1 as ENHRY and CDR2 as SYGVKD. Trimming left V 3 bases short and J 10 bases short, with 16 bases between. The CDR3 contains 15 residues. The CDR3: CAISDANPVTSPLHF. The CDR3 nucleotides are TGTGCCATCAGTGACGCGAACCCTGTGACCTCACCCCTCCACTTT.

The chain employs TRBV7-6 and TRBJ2-7; possibly TRBD2 for D (6 bases). The V gene lost 1 base and the J gene lost 3 bases, with 28 bases spanning the gap. Germline V gene lookup returns CDR1 SGHVS and CDR2 FNYEAQ. The CDR3 covers 20 residues. CDR3 nucleotide sequence: TGTGCCAGCAGCTTAGAGGAGGGACCGGGGGATTGGGCTCTGAGCTACGAGCAGTACTTC. It translates to CASSLEEGPGDWALSYEQYF.

The chain links TRBV9 to TRBJ1-5; no definite D call. The V and J ends lost 0 bases and 6 bases respectively, with 13 bases between them. CDR1 is SGDLS, CDR2 YYNGEE, per germline. The CDR3 has 15 residues. The CDR3 is CASSVEAGFGQPQHF. As DNA, the CDR3 is TGTGCCAGCAGCGTAGAAGCCGGGTTCGGTCAGCCCCAGCATTTT.

This clonotype occurred a few times. The CDR3 DNA sequence: TGTGCCAGCAGCCTATCGGGACACAACACCGGGGAGCTGTTTTTT. Its translation is CASSLSGHNTGELFF. The chain is built from TRBV3-1 and TRBJ2-2, with D possibly being TRBD1 (6 bases). V lost 4 bases and J lost 2, with 11 bases in between. CDR3 length: 15 residues. CDR1 is LGHDT, CDR2 YNNKEL, per germline (reference sequence).

The chain employs TRBV11-1 and TRBJ1-2, with 7 bases that match TRBD1. V dropped 1 base and J dropped 0; count of bases not matched to a gene: 17. The CDR3 contains 20 residues. Germline V gene data show CDR1 as SGHAT and CDR2 as FQDESV (reference sequence). The CDR3: CASSLGPGQAYPATNYGYTF. In nucleotides, the CDR3 is TGTGCCAGCAGCTTAGGACCCGGACAGGCCTACCCCGCAACTAACTATGGCTACACCTTC.

A few counts support this clonotype. The gene calls are TRBV20-1 and TRBJ2-1, with TRBD2 matching over 8 bases. The CDR3 runs 16 residues. Trimming removed 0 bases from V and 10 bases from J; junction bases left unmatched: 14. Germline CDR1 and CDR2: DFQATT and SNEGSKA (reference sequence). The CDR3 DNA reads TGCAGTGCTAGAGATCCAGCGGGGGCGGGCGGGCTCGAGCAGTTCTTC. This sequence encodes CSARDPAGAGGLEQFF.

This clonotype has ten or more counts. The rearrangement links TRBV11-1 to TRBJ2-2, with TRBD2 matching 13 bases. CDR3 size: 18 residues. Germline CDR1 reads SGHAT; CDR2 reads FQDESV (reference sequence). V was pared by 4 bases and J by 8 bases, with 13 bases of the junction left unmatched. CDR3 protein: CASSSGRRTSGSHGELFF. CDR3 DNA sequence: TGTGCCAGCAGCTCGGGACGGCGGACTAGCGGGAGTCATGGGGAGCTGTTTTTT.

This clonotype came up a few times. The chain uses TRBV20-1 and TRBJ1-5; a possible D gene is TRBD1 (5 bases). The CDR3 consists of 15 residues. Per germline, CDR1 DFQATT and CDR2 SNEGSKA (reference sequence). V was trimmed by 6 bases and J by 6 bases, leaving 21 bases between them. The CDR3 sequence is CSAGGSEADPQPQHF. The DNA for the CDR3 is TGCAGTGCCGGGGGAAGTGAGGCGGACCCTCAGCCCCAGCATTTT.

The CDR3 nucleotides read TGCAGTGCTAGAGTGACGGATCAGCCCCAGCATTTT. Amino acid sequence: CSARVTDQPQHF. This rearrangement joins TRBV20-1 to TRBJ1-5; D is uncertain. CDR3 size: 12 residues. Per the germline V gene, CDR1 is DFQATT and CDR2 is SNEGSKA (reference sequence). The germline V and J ends were trimmed by 1 base and 5 bases, with 6 bases remaining between them.

This clonotype has at least ten counts. The rearrangement links TRBV9 to TRBJ2-3; 7 bases fit TRBD2. V dropped 4 bases and J dropped 7; count of bases not matched to a gene: 6. The CDR3 totals 13 residues. CDR1 is SGDLS and CDR2 is YYNGEE in the germline V gene. The CDR3 sequence: CASSSPGGYTQYF. The CDR3 DNA sequence: TGTGCCAGCAGCTCCCCGGGAGGATATACGCAGTATTTT.

In its sample, this clonotype was seen a few times. This rearrangement joins TRBV5-1 to TRBJ2-5; D perhaps matches TRBD2 (6 bases). Germline V gene data show CDR1 as SGHRS and CDR2 as YFSETQ. This CDR3 comprises 15 residues. Trimming removed 3 bases at V and 1 base at J, with 13 bases between. The CDR3 sequence is CASSSGHGSQETQYF. The CDR3 DNA sequence: TGCGCCAGCAGCTCCGGACACGGGAGCCAAGAGACCCAGTACTTC.

This clonotype has at least ten counts. The chain has TRBV5-6 and TRBJ2-7, with D possibly matching TRBD2 (7 bases). Germline CDR1 and CDR2: SGHDT and YYEEEE. This CDR3 is built from 16 residues. Trimming removed 5 bases from V and 4 bases from J, with 22 bases in between. The CDR3: CASRTWGGPLRYEQYF. In nucleotides, the CDR3 is TGTGCCAGCAGAACCTGGGGGGGCCCCCTCAGGTACGAGCAGTACTTC.

V is TRBV20-1 and J is TRBJ2-1; 8 bases agree with TRBD2. Germline assignment: CDR1 DFQATT and CDR2 SNEGSKA (reference sequence). CDR3 length: 14 residues. V trimming: 6 bases; J trimming: 4 bases; junction bases outside the gene matches: 8. CDR3 bases: TGCAGTGCCGGAAGCGGGAGTAGGTACAATGAGCAGTTCTTC. It yields the protein CSAGSGSRYNEQFF.